This passage covers 18 T cell receptor beta chains from one sample sequenced in a study of technical replicates of blood from several donors. TCRdb's table, derived via immunoSEQ multiplex PCR, lists solely in-frame clones and lacks some. This repertoire shows about 83,000 clones, about 92% found once; its top ten account for 0.27%. The sample taken for sequencing was T cells isolated from PBMCs. These receptors came from a human donor in good health.

The rearrangement joins TRBV5-5 to TRBJ2-7, with D uncertain. Trimming stripped 2 bases from V and 6 bases from J, with 12 bases between. There are 13 residues in the CDR3. Germline assignment: CDR1 SGHKS and CDR2 YYEKEE (reference sequence). The CDR3: CASSFITDTEQYF. The CDR3 DNA sequence: TGTGCCAGCAGCTTTATAACAGATACCGAGCAGTACTTC.

The chain carries TRBV7-9 and TRBJ2-1, with 12 bases fitting TRBD2. Germline trimming cut 7 bases from V and 0 bases from J; bases unmatched to any gene: 10. CDR1 and CDR2 (germline): SEHNR, FQNEAQ (reference sequence). This CDR3 spans 18 amino acids. The CDR3 is CASNRILAGGSSYNEQFF. The CDR3, as DNA: TGTGCCAGCAACCGAATCCTAGCGGGAGGGAGCTCCTACAATGAGCAGTTCTTC. Looking up the rest from reference TRBV7-9 and TRBJ2-1 gives the full variable domain: DTGVSQNPRHKITKRGQNVTFRCDPISEHNRLYWYRQTLGQGPEFLTYFQNEAQLEKSRLLSDRFSAERPKGSFSTLEIQRTEQGDSAMYLCASNRILAGGSSYNEQFFGPGTRLTVL.

The rearrangement joins TRBV12-5 to TRBJ1-3; possibly TRBD1 for D (6 bases). V was cut by 0 bases and J by 0 bases, with 21 bases left in between. The CDR3 covers 20 residues. Germline V gene data show CDR1 as LGHNT and CDR2 as FRNRAP. Here the CDR3 reads CASGLVLFDWGPLSGNTIYF. For the CDR3, the DNA is TGTGCTAGTGGTTTGGTACTGTTTGATTGGGGGCCTCTCTCTGGAAACACCATATATTTT.

This clone was observed once. The chain recombines TRBV7-6 with TRBJ2-7; 10 bases agree with TRBD1. V lost 4 bases, J lost 3 bases, and 6 bases stayed unmatched. The CDR3 runs 15 residues. The germline V gene has CDR1 SGHVS and CDR2 FNYEAQ. Written as DNA, the CDR3 is TGTGCCAGCAGCTCCCGGACAGGGGGATACTACGAGCAGTACTTC. Its translation is CASSSRTGGYYEQYF.

V is TRBV6-6 and J is TRBJ1-6, with TRBD1 matching 9 bases. CDR1 is MNHNY and CDR2 is SVGAGI in the germline V gene (reference sequence). V was clipped by 7 bases and J by 5 bases; unmatched bases: 6. This CDR3 spans 15 amino acids. The CDR3 here is CASTPGQGNNSPLHF. The CDR3 region has the DNA TGTGCCAGCACTCCGGGACAGGGTAATAATTCACCCCTCCACTTT.

The rearrangement joins TRBV28 to TRBJ2-5, with 11 bases aligning to TRBD2. Losses at the gene ends were 5 bases for V and 5 bases for J; bases not matched to a gene: 7. Germline V gene data show CDR1 as MDHEN and CDR2 as SYDVKM. This CDR3 has 15 amino acids. As DNA, the CDR3 is TGTGCCAGCAGTCCCGAACTAGCGGGAGCCGAGACCCAGTACTTC. It codes for CASSPELAGAETQYF.

The chain is built from TRBV10-3 and TRBJ2-1, with 8 positions matching TRBD2. CDR1 is ENHRY and CDR2 is SYGVKD in the germline V gene. V was pared by 4 bases and J by 2 bases, with 4 bases of the junction left unmatched. CDR3 length equals 15 residues. CDR3 region: CAISAKGLAYNEQFF. CDR3 sequence (DNA): TGTGCCATCAGTGCCAAGGGACTAGCCTACAATGAGCAGTTCTTC.

The chain uses TRBV6-5 and TRBJ2-1; possible D gene TRBD1, 7 bases. CDR3 size: 14 residues. CDR1 is MNHEY, CDR2 SVGAGI, per germline. The V and J ends lost 4 bases and 4 bases respectively, with 11 bases between them. The CDR3 here is CASSSQGGYNEQFF. As DNA, the CDR3 is TGTGCCAGCAGTTCCCAGGGGGGATACAATGAGCAGTTCTTC.

The chain employs TRBV29-1 and TRBJ2-7; D may be TRBD1 (6 bases). This CDR3 contains 15 residues. V gave up 4 bases and J gave up 0 bases, with 16 bases separating them. From germline, CDR1 is SQVTM and CDR2 ANQGSEA. The CDR3 region is CSVGEDRLISYEQYF. The CDR3 bases are TGCAGCGTTGGTGAGGACAGACTGATCTCCTACGAGCAGTACTTC.

The V and J genes are TRBV6-1 and TRBJ2-5; TRBD1 matches 8 bases. J was trimmed by 5 bases and V by 2 bases; bases with no gene match: 10. This CDR3 has 16 amino acids. CDR1 is MNHNS, CDR2 SASEGT, per germline. CDR3 sequence reads: CASSELVTGVVETQYF. In nucleotides, the CDR3 is TGTGCCAGCAGTGAATTAGTGACAGGGGTAGTGGAGACCCAGTACTTC.

Of note for this clone: One junction end does not reproduce the germline sequence, and a read error may be involved. V usage is TRBV27 and J usage is TRBJ2-1; 11 positions agree with TRBD2. This CDR3 has 13 residues. Germline V gene sequence: CDR1 MNHEY, CDR2 SMNVEV (reference sequence). The CDR3: CASSSLAGGPPLF. CDR3 bases: TGTGCCAGCAGTTCCCTAGCGGGAGGCCCCCCCCTCTTC.

The J gene is TRBJ1-4, the V gene TRBV6-1; 9 bases are a match to TRBD1. Trimming cost V 6 bases and J 8 bases; bases outside gene matches: 4. Germline lookup yields CDR1 MNHNS and CDR2 SASEGT. This CDR3 is 13 amino acids long. The DNA for the CDR3 is TGTGCCAGCAGAACAGGGGGCCAGGAAAAACTGTTTTTT. It yields the protein CASRTGGQEKLFF.

This chain uses TRBV6-5 with TRBJ1-1, with 8 bases aligning to TRBD1. Trimming at V came to 2 bases and at J to 5 bases, leaving 10 bases not matched to a gene. Per germline, CDR1 MNHEY and CDR2 SVGAGI. The CDR3 covers 16 residues. The CDR3 region is CASSYTYGQGWTEAFF. CDR3 sequence (DNA): TGTGCCAGCAGTTACACCTACGGACAGGGCTGGACTGAAGCTTTCTTT.

The chain has TRBV5-8 and TRBJ1-5; a weak D match, TRBD1 (5 bases). Germline CDR1 is SGHTS and CDR2 is YDEGEE. The CDR3 covers 16 residues. V was trimmed by 3 bases and J by 5 bases, leaving 18 bases between them. The CDR3 is CASSWGVQGWHQPQHF. The DNA for the CDR3 is TGTGCCAGCAGCTGGGGGGTTCAGGGATGGCATCAGCCCCAGCATTTT.

This clone was picked up a small number of times. The chain couples TRBV2 to TRBJ1-1; 10 bases map to TRBD1. Germline CDR1 and CDR2: SNHLY and FYNNEI. This CDR3 has 14 residues. After removal of 8 bases from V and 2 bases from J, the junction contained 5 bases not matched to a gene. Here the CDR3 DNA reads TGTGCCAGCTACAGGGACAGGGGCAACACTGAAGCTTTCTTT. It is translated as CASYRDRGNTEAFF.

The chain joins TRBV7-9 to TRBJ2-2; D is undetermined. The ends were cut back, 3 bases at V and 6 bases at J, with 14 bases in the middle. This CDR3 is built from 15 residues. Germline CDR1 reads SEHNR; CDR2 reads FQNEAQ (reference sequence). CDR3 protein: CASSFQDIGAGELFF. The DNA for the CDR3 is TGTGCCAGCAGCTTCCAAGATATAGGAGCCGGGGAGCTGTTTTTT. The full variable domain, its missing parts supplied by reference TRBV7-9 and TRBJ2-2, is DTGVSQNPRHKITKRGQNVTFRCDPISEHNRLYWYRQTLGQGPEFLTYFQNEAQLEKSRLLSDRFSAERPKGSFSTLEIQRTEQGDSAMYLCASSFQDIGAGELFFGEGSRLTVL.

V gene TRBV6-5 combines with J gene TRBJ2-7; 10 nucleotides line up with TRBD2. Germline-derived CDR1 and CDR2 are MNHEY and SVGAGI. The CDR3 has 15 amino acids. With V trimmed by 4 bases and J by 4 bases, 7 bases remained unmatched. The CDR3 DNA follows: TGTGCCAGCAGTTTCCGACTAGCGGGCCCTTACGAGCAGTACTTC. Translation: CASSFRLAGPYEQYF.

This rearrangement joins TRBV11-2 to TRBJ1-4; 7 positions match TRBD1. Germline CDR1 is SGHAT and CDR2 is FQNNGV. This CDR3 has 17 residues. J was trimmed by 4 bases and V by 5 bases; bases with no gene match: 13. The CDR3 sequence is CASSAWTGRRGNEKLFF. DNA for the CDR3: TGTGCCAGCAGCGCGTGGACAGGAAGGAGGGGTAATGAAAAACTGTTTTTT.